Below are 12 T cell receptor beta chains sequenced from a single sample in a study of CD8+ T cells in alopecia areata. As to treatment: oral pan-JAK inhibitor, 5-10 mg twice daily. As the sequencing template, cDNA was produced by extracting RNA and reverse transcribing it. Assay: immunoSEQ multiplex PCR; the TCRdb copy retains only in-frame clones and omits some. This sample has a few hundred thousand clones, with over 45% found just once. The sequences come from CD4+ T cells sorted from blood, collected between weeks 51 and 52, from a patient treated with tofacitinib. Every receptor here comes from a human donor with alopecia areata.

This chain's CDR3 is CASSRGQTDTQYF. The CDR3 bases are TGTGCCAGCAGCCGCGGACAAACAGATACGCAGTATTTT. J is TRBJ2-3 and V is TRBV7-3; possible D gene TRBD1, 5 bases. The V end was cut by 5 bases, the J end by 3 bases, with 9 bases between. This CDR3 comprises 13 residues. CDR1 is SGHTA and CDR2 is FQGTGA in the germline V gene.

The rearrangement joins TRBV5-1 to TRBJ1-2; TRBD1 aligns across 9 bases. The CDR3 spans 14 residues. Germline V lookup: CDR1 SGHRS, CDR2 YFSETQ. With V trimmed by 6 bases and J by 6 bases, 9 bases remained unmatched. CDR3 coding DNA: TGCGCCAGCACCTCACGGACAGGGGAGAATGGCTACACCTTC. Its translation is CASTSRTGENGYTF.

The chain combines TRBV29-1 with TRBJ2-3; D unclear. This CDR3 is 11 amino acids long. Deletions cut 5 bases from V and 6 bases from J, with 9 bases between. CDR1 and CDR2 (germline): SQVTM, ANQGSEA. This chain's CDR3 is CSVLWADTQYF. The CDR3 region has the DNA TGCAGCGTTCTCTGGGCCGATACGCAGTATTTT.

This chain joins TRBV7-8 and TRBJ1-2; weak D call: TRBD1 (6 bases). V lost 1 base and J 10 bases, leaving 13 bases between the germline ends. Germline V gives CDR1 SGHVS, CDR2 FQNEAQ. This CDR3 is 13 amino acids long. CDR3 protein: CASSLVGAADYTF. DNA of the CDR3: TGTGCCAGCAGCTTAGTGGGGGCGGCAGACTACACCTTC.

This chain connects TRBV6-6 to TRBJ2-5; 14 nucleotides agree with TRBD2. CDR1 is MNHNY, CDR2 SVGAGI, per germline (reference sequence). Trimming took 5 bases from V and 5 from J; bases not matched to a gene: 4. The length of the CDR3 is 15 residues. The CDR3 sequence is CASSKTSGGAETQYF. In nucleotides, the CDR3 is TGTGCCAGCAGTAAGACTAGCGGGGGGGCGGAGACCCAGTACTTC.

CDR3 bases: TGTGCCTGGAGTGCTTCACAGGTTAGCAATCAGCCCCAGCATTTT. Protein: CAWSASQVSNQPQHF. The rearrangement uses TRBV30 and TRBJ1-5; the D gene is possibly TRBD1 (5 bases). CDR1 and CDR2 from the germline V gene are GTSNPN and SVGIG (reference sequence). This CDR3 region has 15 residues. V lost 1 base and J lost 0, with 10 bases in between.

This clone has a handful of counts. The chain joins TRBV29-1 to TRBJ2-4, with D possibly being TRBD2 (7 bases). The CDR3 has 12 amino acids. Trimming removed 4 bases at V and 8 bases at J, with 12 bases between. Germline CDR1 SQVTM, CDR2 ANQGSEA. In DNA form, the CDR3 reads TGCAGCGTTGTGCAGGGGAGGGACATTCAGTACTTC. This sequence encodes CSVVQGRDIQYF. Variable domain in full (rest from reference TRBV29-1 and TRBJ2-4): SAVISQKPSRDICQRGTSLTIQCQVDSQVTMMFWYRQQPGQSLTLIATANQGSEATYESGFVIDKFPISRPNLTFSTLTVSNMSPEDSSIYLCSVVQGRDIQYFGAGTRLSVL.

The chain employs TRBV7-6 and TRBJ2-1; D is uncertain. With 0 bases removed from V and 2 bases from J, the gap between germline ends came to 8 bases. Germline V lookup: CDR1 SGHVS, CDR2 FNYEAQ. The length of the CDR3 is 15 residues. The CDR3 here is CASSLAGITYNEQFF. The CDR3 DNA is TGTGCCAGCAGCTTAGCGGGAATTACCTACAATGAGCAGTTCTTC. Full variable domain (outside the CDR3, taken from reference TRBV7-6 and TRBJ2-1): GAGVSQSPRYKVTKRGQDVALRCDPISGHVSLYWYRQALGQGPEFLTYFNYEAQQDKSGLPNDRFSAERPEGSISTLTIQRTEQRDSAMYRCASSLAGITYNEQFFGPGTRLTVL.

The chain joins TRBV27 to TRBJ2-5; D call uncertain. CDR3 length: 13 amino acids. From germline, CDR1 is MNHEY and CDR2 SMNVEV (reference sequence). V lost 3 bases to trimming and J lost 2 bases, with 7 bases between them. DNA for the CDR3: TGTGCCAGCAGTTTCTACAGTCAAGAGACCCAGTACTTC. It specifies CASSFYSQETQYF.

The chain recombines TRBV19 with TRBJ2-5, with 8 bases matching TRBD2. After removal of 2 bases from V and 1 base from J, the junction contained 3 bases not matched to a gene. Germline V gene lookup returns CDR1 LNHDA and CDR2 SQIVND (reference sequence). The CDR3 spans 15 residues. CDR3 bases: TGTGCCAGTAGTATACGACGGGGGGGCCAAGAGACCCAGTACTTC. Protein sequence: CASSIRRGGQETQYF.

This clone turned up a few times. CDR3 sequence: CASSQDTQRGVQETQYF. The CDR3 DNA reads as TGTGCCAGCAGCCAAGATACCCAGCGGGGGGTCCAAGAGACCCAGTACTTC. The chain carries TRBV14 and TRBJ2-5; 9 bases map to TRBD2. V shed 0 bases and J 1 base; nucleotides not matched to a gene: 6. There are 17 residues in the CDR3. Germline values: CDR1 SGHDN, CDR2 FVKESK.

The chain combines TRBV6-5 with TRBJ1-2, with D unclear. Trimming cost V 2 bases and J 7 bases, with 8 bases left between them. The CDR3 totals 12 residues. The V gene's germline CDR1 is MNHEY and CDR2 SVGAGI. The CDR3 sequence is CASSYRSGGYTF. The CDR3 nucleotides read TGTGCCAGCAGTTACAGGTCTGGTGGCTACACCTTC.